These 8 T cell receptor beta chains originate from one sample sequenced in a study of blood T cell repertoires in COVID-19. Clones were read by immunoSEQ multiplex PCR, and TCRdb kept only the in-frame ones, dropping some. The data show approximately 120,000 clones, about 80% seen once. Sequencing was carried out using peripheral blood. The receptors were sampled from a human donor in a cohort sampled during active COVID-19.

This sequence joins TRBV5-1 and TRBJ2-1; possibly TRBD2 for D (5 bases). The germline V and J ends were trimmed by 1 base and 0 bases, with 8 bases remaining between them. Germline CDR1 and CDR2: SGHRS and YFSETQ. The CDR3 has 15 residues. CDR3 DNA: TGCGCCAGCAGCTTGAGTCGGGGCTCCTACAATGAGCAGTTCTTC. This gives the protein CASSLSRGSYNEQFF.

This clone showed up just a few times. The chain has TRBV20-1 and TRBJ1-5; D gene unclear. Deletions cut 6 bases from V and 5 bases from J, with 5 bases between. The CDR3 is 10 residues long. CDR1 DFQATT and CDR2 SNEGSKA come from the germline V gene (reference sequence). CDR3 nucleotide sequence: TGCAGTGCATCGGATCAGCCCCAGCATTTT. Its protein is CSASDQPQHF.

The chain joins TRBV6-1 to TRBJ2-7; D is ambiguous. This CDR3 has 14 residues. Germline-derived CDR1 and CDR2 are MNHNS and SASEGT. V lost 1 base to trimming and J lost 2 bases, with 9 bases between them. The CDR3, as DNA: TGTGCCAGCAGTGAAGGGGTGGGCCCCTACGAGCAGTACTTC. Amino acid sequence: CASSEGVGPYEQYF.

The chain combines TRBV2 with TRBJ1-2, with 9 bases lining up with TRBD1. The V gene end was trimmed by 7 bases and the J gene end by 7 bases; junction bases not matched to a gene: 10. This CDR3 region has 14 residues. The germline V gene encodes CDR1 SNHLY and CDR2 FYNNEI. CDR3 sequence reads: CASTFLQGAGGYTF. CDR3 coding DNA: TGTGCCAGCACGTTCCTACAGGGGGCGGGTGGCTACACCTTC.

V usage is TRBV5-6 and J usage is TRBJ1-6; the D is unclear. This CDR3 region has 15 residues. Trimming took 2 bases from V and 8 from J, leaving 14 bases between them. From germline, CDR1 is SGHDT and CDR2 YYEEEE. CDR3: CASSLNSYTYSPLHF. Here the CDR3 DNA reads TGTGCCAGCAGCTTAAACAGTTATACTTATTCACCCCTCCACTTT.

J is TRBJ2-7 and V is TRBV9; D is perhaps TRBD2 (5 bases). The V gene lost 4 bases and the J gene lost 2 bases, with 10 bases spanning the gap. In germline, CDR1 is SGDLS, CDR2 YYNGEE. The CDR3 is 13 amino acids. This CDR3 is CASSLGVAYEQYF. The CDR3 region has the DNA TGTGCCAGCAGCCTGGGAGTAGCCTACGAGCAGTACTTC.

This clone was recorded a few times. The chain joins TRBV4-1 to TRBJ1-1; weak D call: TRBD1 (5 bases). The CDR3 loop spans 16 amino acids. V lost 0 bases and J 0 bases, leaving 11 bases between the germline ends. Germline V gene lookup returns CDR1 MGHRA and CDR2 YSYEKL. CDR3 loop: CASSQDWAGMNTEAFF. The CDR3 nucleotides read TGCGCCAGCAGCCAAGATTGGGCAGGGATGAACACTGAAGCTTTCTTT.

The rearrangement uses TRBV6-5 and TRBJ1-2, with D possibly matching TRBD1 (6 bases). The CDR3 is made up of 14 amino acids. The V end was cut by 8 bases, the J end by 0 bases, with 13 bases between. The germline V gene has CDR1 MNHEY and CDR2 SVGAGI. CDR3 in amino acids: CASSAPGANYGYTF. Here the CDR3 DNA reads TGTGCCAGCTCCGCCCCAGGGGCTAACTATGGCTACACCTTC.